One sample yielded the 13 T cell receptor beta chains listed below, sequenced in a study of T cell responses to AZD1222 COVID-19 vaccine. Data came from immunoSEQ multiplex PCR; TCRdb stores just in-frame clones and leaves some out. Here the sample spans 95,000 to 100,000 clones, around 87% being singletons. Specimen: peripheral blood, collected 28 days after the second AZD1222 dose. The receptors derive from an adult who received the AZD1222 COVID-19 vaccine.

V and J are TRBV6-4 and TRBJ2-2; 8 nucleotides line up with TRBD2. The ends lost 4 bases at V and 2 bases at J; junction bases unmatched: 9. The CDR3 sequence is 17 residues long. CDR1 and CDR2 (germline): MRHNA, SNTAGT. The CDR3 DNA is TGTGCCAGCAGTGCCGGGGGGGGACCGGTCAACACCGGGGAGCTGTTTTTT. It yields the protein CASSAGGGPVNTGELFF.

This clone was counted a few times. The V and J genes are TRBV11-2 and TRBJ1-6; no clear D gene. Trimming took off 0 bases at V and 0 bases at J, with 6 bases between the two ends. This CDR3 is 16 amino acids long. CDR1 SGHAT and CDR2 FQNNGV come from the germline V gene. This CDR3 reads CASSLDRSSYNSPLHF. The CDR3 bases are TGTGCCAGCAGCTTAGATCGGAGCTCCTATAATTCACCCCTCCACTTT. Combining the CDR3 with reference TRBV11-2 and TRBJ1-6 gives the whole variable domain EAGVAQSPRYKIIEKRQSVAFWCNPISGHATLYWYQQILGQGPKLLIQFQNNGVVDDSQLPKDRFSAERLKGVDSTLKIQPAKLEDSAVYLCASSLDRSSYNSPLHFGNGTRLTVT.

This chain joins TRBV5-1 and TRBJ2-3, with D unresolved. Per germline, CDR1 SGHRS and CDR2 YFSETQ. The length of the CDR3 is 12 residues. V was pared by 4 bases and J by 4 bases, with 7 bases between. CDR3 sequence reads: CASSQPSDTQYF. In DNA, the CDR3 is TGCGCCAGCAGCCAGCCGTCAGATACGCAGTATTTT.

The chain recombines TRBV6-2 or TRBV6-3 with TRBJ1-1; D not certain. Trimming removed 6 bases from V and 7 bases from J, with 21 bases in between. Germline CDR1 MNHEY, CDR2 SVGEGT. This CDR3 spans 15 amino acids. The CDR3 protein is CASSRRARNKGEAFF. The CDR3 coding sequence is TGTGCCAGCAGCCGTCGGGCCAGAAATAAGGGTGAAGCTTTCTTT.

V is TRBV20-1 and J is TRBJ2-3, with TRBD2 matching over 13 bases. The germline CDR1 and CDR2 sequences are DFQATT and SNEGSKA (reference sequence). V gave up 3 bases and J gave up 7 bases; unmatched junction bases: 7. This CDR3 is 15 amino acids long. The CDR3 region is CSASRGTSGVYTQYF. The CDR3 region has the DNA TGCAGTGCTAGTCGGGGGACTAGCGGGGTATATACGCAGTATTTT.

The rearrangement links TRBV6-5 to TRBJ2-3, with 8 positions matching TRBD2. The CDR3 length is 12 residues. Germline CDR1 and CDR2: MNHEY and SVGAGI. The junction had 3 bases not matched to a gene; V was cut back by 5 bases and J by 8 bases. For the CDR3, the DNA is TGTGCCAGCAGTACCCGGGAGGGTACGCAGTATTTT. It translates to CASSTREGTQYF.

The CDR3 sequence is CASSSPVMAGFRYTF. The CDR3 coding sequence is TGTGCCAGCAGCTCCCCGGTTATGGCCGGTTTTCGCTACACCTTC. This rearrangement joins TRBV11-2 to TRBJ1-2; D gene uncertain. The CDR3 extends over 15 amino acids. CDR1 and CDR2 (germline): SGHAT, FQNNGV. V was cut by 4 bases and J by 9 bases, with 21 bases left in between.

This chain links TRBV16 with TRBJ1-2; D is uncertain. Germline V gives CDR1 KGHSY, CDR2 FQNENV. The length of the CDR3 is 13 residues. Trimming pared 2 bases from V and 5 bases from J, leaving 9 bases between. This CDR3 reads CASSQVGDYGYTF. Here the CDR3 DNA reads TGTGCCAGCAGCCAAGTGGGTGATTATGGCTACACCTTC.

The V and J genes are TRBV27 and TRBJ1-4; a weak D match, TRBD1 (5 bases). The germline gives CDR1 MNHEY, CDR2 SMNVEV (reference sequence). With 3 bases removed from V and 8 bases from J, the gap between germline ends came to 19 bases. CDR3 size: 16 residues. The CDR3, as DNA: TGTGCCAGCAGTTTCCCCGATACAGGCTCTGGGGAAAAACTGTTTTTT. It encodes CASSFPDTGSGEKLFF.

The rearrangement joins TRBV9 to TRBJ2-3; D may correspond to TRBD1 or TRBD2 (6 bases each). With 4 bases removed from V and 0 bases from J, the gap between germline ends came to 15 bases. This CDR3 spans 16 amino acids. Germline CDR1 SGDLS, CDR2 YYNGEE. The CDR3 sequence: CASSRLGGPSTDTQYF. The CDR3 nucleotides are TGTGCCAGCAGCCGTCTGGGGGGCCCTAGCACAGATACGCAGTATTTT. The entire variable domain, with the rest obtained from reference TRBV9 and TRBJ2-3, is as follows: DSGVTQTPKHLITATGQRVTLRCSPRSGDLSVYWYQQSLDQGLQFLIQYYNGEERAKGNILERFSAQQFPDLHSELNLSSLELGDSALYFCASSRLGGPSTDTQYFGPGTRLTVL.

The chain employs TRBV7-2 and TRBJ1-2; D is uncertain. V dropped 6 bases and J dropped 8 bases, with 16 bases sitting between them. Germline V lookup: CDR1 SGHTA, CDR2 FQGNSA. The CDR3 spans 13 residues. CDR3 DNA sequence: TGTGCCAGCAGAAATACAGTGGGAAGGGGCTACACCTTC. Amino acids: CASRNTVGRGYTF.

The CDR3 reads CAWRDSYGYTF. Written as DNA, the CDR3 is TGTGCCTGGAGGGACAGCTATGGCTACACCTTC. The genes are TRBV30 and TRBJ1-2; a weak D match, TRBD1 (6 bases). The CDR3 covers 11 residues. The germline V gene has CDR1 GTSNPN and CDR2 SVGIG (reference sequence). The V gene lost 3 bases and the J gene lost 4 bases, with 6 bases spanning the gap.

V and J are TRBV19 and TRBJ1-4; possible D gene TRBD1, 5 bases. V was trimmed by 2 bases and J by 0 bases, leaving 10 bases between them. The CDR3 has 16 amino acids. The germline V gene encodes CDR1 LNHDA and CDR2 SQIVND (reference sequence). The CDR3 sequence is CASSIPGAATNEKLFF. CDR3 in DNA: TGTGCCAGTAGTATACCTGGGGCAGCAACTAATGAAAAACTGTTTTTT.